Sequencing of this T cell receptor beta chain was carried out in a study of T cell responses to AZD1222 COVID-19 vaccine. About the study: Second-dose recipients at about 4 or about 12 weeks were treated as one pooled group. Study-wide results and caveats: None of the repertoires were sampled until the peak T cell response had passed. Clonal diversity was possibly underestimated, and the donors were mostly white British, with more females.

On this clone itself: The antigen is undetermined.

The V gene lost 6 bases and the J gene lost 2 bases, with 13 bases spanning the gap. The CDR3 loop spans 14 amino acids. Looked up from germline, CDR1 is SGHTA and CDR2 is FQGNSA. Repertoires were generated with immunoSEQ multiplex PCR, while TCRdb's copy carries only in-frame clones and drops some. Counted here are fewer than 150,000 clones, 90% occurring once; the ten biggest clones make up about 3.5%. The chain is built from TRBV7-2 and TRBJ1-2, with D hard to call. This TCR came from an adult in good health. The input for sequencing was peripheral blood, taken on day 0 of AZD1222 vaccination. The DNA of the CDR3 is TGTGCCAGCAGACTAATCGATCCCAACTATGGCTACACCTTC. It yields the protein CASRLIDPNYGYTF.